The source of this T cell receptor beta chain is a study of post-analysis software for immune sequencing data. Across the study: Relapsing-remitting, secondary progressive and progressive-relapsing multiple sclerosis were all included among the disease courses.

Every TCR beta cDNA library bore unique molecular identifiers. TCRdb used MiXCR to reprocess the PCR reads, holding one entry per CDR3 protein. The sample has hundreds of thousands of distinct CDR3 sequences, around 60% seen once; the top ten hold about 11%. With V trimmed by 4 bases and J by 3 bases, 8 bases remained unmatched. The CDR3 has 16 amino acids. Looked up from germline, CDR1 is SGHTA and CDR2 is FQGNSA. Concerning this clonotype: Its target is not known.

Study results and limitations: TRBV5-6, TRBV5-1 and TRBV20-1 belonged to a set of roughly 5 TRBV segments that were more frequent in patients than controls. Analysis by F measure revealed that same-batch samples clustered strongly together. Patients with multiple sclerosis recorded significantly lower normalized Chao1 diversity than controls, the study found.

This receptor was obtained from a girl aged 2 to 10 with multiple sclerosis. The material sequenced was blood. V usage is TRBV7-2 and J usage is TRBJ1-5; 8 bases fit TRBD1. CDR3 protein: CASSSSGTGNNQPQHF. In nucleotides, the CDR3 is TGTGCCAGCAGCTCCTCCGGGACAGGAAACAATCAGCCCCAGCATTTT.